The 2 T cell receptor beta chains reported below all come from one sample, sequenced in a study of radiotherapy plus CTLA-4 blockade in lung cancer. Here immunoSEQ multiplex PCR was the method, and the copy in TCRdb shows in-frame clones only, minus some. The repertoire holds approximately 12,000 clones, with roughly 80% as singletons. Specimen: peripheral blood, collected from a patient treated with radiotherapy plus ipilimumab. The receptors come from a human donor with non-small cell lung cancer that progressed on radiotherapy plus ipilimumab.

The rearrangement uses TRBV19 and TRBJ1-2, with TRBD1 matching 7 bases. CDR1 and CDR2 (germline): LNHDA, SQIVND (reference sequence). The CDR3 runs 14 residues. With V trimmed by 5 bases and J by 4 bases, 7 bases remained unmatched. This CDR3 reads CASSLLDRIYGYTF. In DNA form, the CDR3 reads TGTGCCAGTAGTTTACTGGACAGGATCTATGGCTACACCTTC.

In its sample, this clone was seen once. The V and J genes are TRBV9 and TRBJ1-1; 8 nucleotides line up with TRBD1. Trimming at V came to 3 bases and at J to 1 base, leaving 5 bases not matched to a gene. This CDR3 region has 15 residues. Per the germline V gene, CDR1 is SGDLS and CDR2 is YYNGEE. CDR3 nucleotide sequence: TGTGCCAGCAGCGCCACGCAGGGGGCGAACACTGAAGCTTTCTTT. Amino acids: CASSATQGANTEAFF.